This T cell receptor beta chain was identified during a study of T cell responses to AZD1222 COVID-19 vaccine. V dropped 2 bases and J dropped 5; count of bases not matched to a gene: 6. The CDR3 length is 15 residues. Per the germline V gene, CDR1 is SNHLY and CDR2 is FYNNEI. Generated by immunoSEQ multiplex PCR, the TCRdb table keeps only in-frame clones and is missing some. The table lists 98,000 or so clones, around nine tenths of them singletons, with around 3.3% in the top ten. Study findings and constraints: White British donors predominated, females outnumbered males, and clonal diversity was possibly underestimated. Only 6 or 7 AZD1222 recipients tested seropositive at baseline.

With regard to this clone: Its cognate antigen is unknown.

Sample: peripheral blood, taken on day 0 of MenACWY control vaccination. The chain couples TRBV2 to TRBJ1-5; 7 positions agree with TRBD1. This sequence was found in an adult in good health. The CDR3 coding sequence is TGTGCCAGCAGTGAATCAGGGGGATGGGATCAGCCCCAGCATTTT. This translates into CASSESGGWDQPQHF.